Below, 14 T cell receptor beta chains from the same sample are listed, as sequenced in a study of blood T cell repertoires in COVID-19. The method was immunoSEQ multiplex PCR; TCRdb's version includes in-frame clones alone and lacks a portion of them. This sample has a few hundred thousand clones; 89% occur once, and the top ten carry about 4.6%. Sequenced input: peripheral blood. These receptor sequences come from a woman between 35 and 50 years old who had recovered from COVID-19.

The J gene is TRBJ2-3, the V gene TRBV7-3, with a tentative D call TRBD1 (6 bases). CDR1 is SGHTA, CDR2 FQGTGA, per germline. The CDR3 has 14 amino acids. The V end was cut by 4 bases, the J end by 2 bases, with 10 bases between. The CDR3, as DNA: TGTGCCAGCAGCTCGGGACAAAACACAGATACGCAGTATTTT. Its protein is CASSSGQNTDTQYF.

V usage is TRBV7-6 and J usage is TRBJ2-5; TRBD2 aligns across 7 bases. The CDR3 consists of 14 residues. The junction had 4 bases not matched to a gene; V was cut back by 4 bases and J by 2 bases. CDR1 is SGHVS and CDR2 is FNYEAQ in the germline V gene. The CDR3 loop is CASSSNSGQETQYF. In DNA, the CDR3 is TGTGCCAGCAGCTCAAATAGCGGGCAAGAGACCCAGTACTTC.

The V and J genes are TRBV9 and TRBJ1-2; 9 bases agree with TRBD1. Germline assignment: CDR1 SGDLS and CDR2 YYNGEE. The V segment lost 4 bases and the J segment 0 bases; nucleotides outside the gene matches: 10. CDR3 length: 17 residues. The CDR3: CASSPQGQGGANYGYTF. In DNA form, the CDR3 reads TGTGCCAGCAGCCCCCAGGGACAGGGCGGAGCTAACTATGGCTACACCTTC. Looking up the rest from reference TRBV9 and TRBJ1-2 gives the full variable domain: DSGVTQTPKHLITATGQRVTLRCSPRSGDLSVYWYQQSLDQGLQFLIQYYNGEERAKGNILERFSAQQFPDLHSELNLSSLELGDSALYFCASSPQGQGGANYGYTFGSGTRLTVV.

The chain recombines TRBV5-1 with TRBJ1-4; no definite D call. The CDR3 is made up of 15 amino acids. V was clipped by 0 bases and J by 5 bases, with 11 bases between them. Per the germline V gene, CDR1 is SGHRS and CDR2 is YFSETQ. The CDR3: CASSLGRSQNEKLFF. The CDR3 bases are TGCGCCAGCAGCTTGGGCCGGAGTCAAAATGAAAAACTGTTTTTT.

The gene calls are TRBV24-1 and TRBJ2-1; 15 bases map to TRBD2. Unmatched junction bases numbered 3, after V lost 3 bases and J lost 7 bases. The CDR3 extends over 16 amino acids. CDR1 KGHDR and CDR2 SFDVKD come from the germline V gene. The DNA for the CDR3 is TGTGCCACCAGTGATCCTGGGACTAGCGGGAGGAATGAGCAGTTCTTC. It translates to CATSDPGTSGRNEQFF.

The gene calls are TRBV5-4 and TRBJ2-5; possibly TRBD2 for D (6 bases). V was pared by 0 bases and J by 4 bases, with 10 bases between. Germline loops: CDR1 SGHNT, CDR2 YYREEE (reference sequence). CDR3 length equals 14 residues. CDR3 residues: CASSLDRRGETQYF. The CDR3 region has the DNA TGTGCCAGCAGCTTGGACAGGAGGGGAGAGACCCAGTACTTC. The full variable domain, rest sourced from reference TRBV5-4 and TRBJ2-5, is ETGVTQSPTHLIKTRGQQVTLRCSSQSGHNTVSWYQQALGQGPQFIFQYYREEENGRGNFPPRFSGLQFPNYSSELNVNALELDDSALYLCASSLDRRGETQYFGPGTRLLVL.

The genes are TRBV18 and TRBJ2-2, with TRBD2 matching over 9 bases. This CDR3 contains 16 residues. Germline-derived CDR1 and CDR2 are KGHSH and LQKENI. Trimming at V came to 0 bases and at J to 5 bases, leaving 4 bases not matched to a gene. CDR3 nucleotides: TGTGCCAGCTCACCACCCCCAGCGGGAGGAACCGGGGAGCTGTTTTTT. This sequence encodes CASSPPPAGGTGELFF.

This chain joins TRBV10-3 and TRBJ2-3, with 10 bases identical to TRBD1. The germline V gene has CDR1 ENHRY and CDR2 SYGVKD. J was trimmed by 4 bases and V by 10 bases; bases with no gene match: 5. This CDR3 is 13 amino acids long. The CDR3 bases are TGTGCCACCCGACAGGGGGCCGCAGATACGCAGTATTTT. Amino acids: CATRQGAADTQYF.

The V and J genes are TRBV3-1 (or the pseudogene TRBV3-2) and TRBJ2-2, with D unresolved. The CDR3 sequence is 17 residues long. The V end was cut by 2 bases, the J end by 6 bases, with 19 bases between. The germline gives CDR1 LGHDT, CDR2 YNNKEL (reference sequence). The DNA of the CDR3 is TGTGCCAGCAGCCAACGAAAGGCGGTGTTGTCCCCCGGGGAGCTGTTTTTT. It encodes CASSQRKAVLSPGELFF.

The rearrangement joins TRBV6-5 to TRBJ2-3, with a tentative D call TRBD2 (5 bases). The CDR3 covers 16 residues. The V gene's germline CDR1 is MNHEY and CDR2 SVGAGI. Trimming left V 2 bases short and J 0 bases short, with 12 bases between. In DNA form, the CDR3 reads TGTGCCAGCAGTTACCGGCCGGACTCAAGCACAGATACGCAGTATTTT. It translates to CASSYRPDSSTDTQYF.

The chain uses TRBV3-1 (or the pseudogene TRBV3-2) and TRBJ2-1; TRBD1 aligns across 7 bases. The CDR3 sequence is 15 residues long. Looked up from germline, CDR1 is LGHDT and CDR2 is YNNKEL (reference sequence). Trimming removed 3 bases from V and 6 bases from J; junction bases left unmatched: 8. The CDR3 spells CASSQRDRVFNEQFF. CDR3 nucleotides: TGTGCCAGCAGCCAGCGAGACAGGGTGTTCAATGAGCAGTTCTTC.

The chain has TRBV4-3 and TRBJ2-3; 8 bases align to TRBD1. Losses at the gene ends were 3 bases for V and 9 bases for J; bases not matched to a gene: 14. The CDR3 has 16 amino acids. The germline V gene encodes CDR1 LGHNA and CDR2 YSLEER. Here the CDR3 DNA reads TGCGCCAGCAGCCACCAGTCAGGGGGCCGAGGAGACACGCAGTATTTT. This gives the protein CASSHQSGGRGDTQYF.

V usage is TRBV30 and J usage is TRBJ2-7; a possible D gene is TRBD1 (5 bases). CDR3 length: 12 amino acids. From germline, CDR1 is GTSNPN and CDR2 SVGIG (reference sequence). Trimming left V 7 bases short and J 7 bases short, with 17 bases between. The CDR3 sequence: CASQGNEPEQYV. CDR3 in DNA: TGTGCCTCCCAGGGAAACGAACCTGAGCAGTACGTC.

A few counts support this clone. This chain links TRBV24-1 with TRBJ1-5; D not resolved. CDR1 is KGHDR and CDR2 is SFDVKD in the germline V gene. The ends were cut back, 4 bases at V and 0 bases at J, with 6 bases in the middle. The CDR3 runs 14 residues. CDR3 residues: CATSEQYSNQPQHF. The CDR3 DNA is TGTGCCACCAGTGAGCAGTATAGCAATCAGCCCCAGCATTTT.